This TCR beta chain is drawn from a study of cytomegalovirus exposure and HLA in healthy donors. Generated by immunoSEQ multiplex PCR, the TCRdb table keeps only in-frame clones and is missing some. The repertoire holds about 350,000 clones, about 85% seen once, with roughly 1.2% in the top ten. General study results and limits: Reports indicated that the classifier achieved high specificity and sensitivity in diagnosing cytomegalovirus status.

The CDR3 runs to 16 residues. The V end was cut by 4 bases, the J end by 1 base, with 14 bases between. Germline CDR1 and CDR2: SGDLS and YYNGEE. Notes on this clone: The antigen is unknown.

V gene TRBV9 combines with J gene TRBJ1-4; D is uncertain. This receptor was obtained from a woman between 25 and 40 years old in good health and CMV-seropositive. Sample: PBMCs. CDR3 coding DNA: TGTGCCAGCAGCTCCCAGACGGGAGTAACTAATGAAAAACTGTTTTTT. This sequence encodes CASSSQTGVTNEKLFF.